These T cell receptor beta chains were read from a single sample in a study of siplizumab effects on memory and regulatory T cells. Data came from immunoSEQ multiplex PCR; TCRdb stores just in-frame clones and leaves some out. The table records approximately 6,500 clones, approximately 60% of them present only once. The sequencing input was effector memory CD8+ T cells sorted from blood. These receptors originate from a human donor in good health. Both conserved end residues are part of each CDR3. A D gene is named only where the DNA matches it firmly. Some rows have no size entry. The others give once, few or many, or a class for an expanded clone.

size,length,J,V,D,CDR3,DNA
-,16,TRBJ1-6,TRBV6-4,-,CASSEVGGVGNSPLHF,TGTGCCAGCAGTGAGGTGGGCGGGGTAGGGAATTCACCCCTCCACTTT
once,13,TRBJ2-7,TRBV27,-,CASSLRGVGEQYF,TGTGCCAGCAGTCTGCGGGGAGTCGGCGAGCAGTACTTC
-,16,TRBJ1-1,TRBV15,-,CATSSRDISMNTEAFF,TGTGCCACCAGCAGTCGGGACATTAGCATGAACACTGAAGCTTTCTTT
-,14,TRBJ1-3,TRBV7-2,-,CASTPLGGGNTIYF,TGTGCCAGCACTCCCTTAGGAGGGGGAAACACCATATATTTT
large,18,TRBJ1-5,TRBV5-1,-,CASSSSKSQGYSNQPQHF,TGCGCCAGCAGCTCCAGTAAATCGCAGGGATATAGCAATCAGCCCCAGCATTTT
-,15,TRBJ2-1,TRBV15,-,CATSRDRNIYNEQFF,TGTGCCACCAGCAGAGATCGCAATATTTACAATGAGCAGTTCTTC
-,12,TRBJ1-2,TRBV29-1,-,CSVDDRQGGYTF,TGCAGCGTTGATGACAGGCAGGGGGGCTACACCTTC
few,13,TRBJ2-2,TRBV19,-,CASSQGEPGELFF,TGTGCCAGTAGTCAAGGGGAGCCCGGGGAGCTGTTTTTT
-,14,TRBJ2-5,TRBV7-6,-,CASSSLVIQETQYF,TGTGCCAGCAGTTCACTAGTGATCCAAGAGACCCAGTACTTC
few,16,TRBJ2-2,TRBV29-1,-,CSVEDFGREGYGELFF,TGCAGCGTTGAAGATTTTGGGCGGGAAGGTTACGGGGAGCTGTTTTTT
-,14,TRBJ2-1,TRBV9,-,CASSVYPQGTGAFF,TGTGCCAGCAGCGTCTACCCGCAGGGGACCGGTGCGTTCTTC
few,15,TRBJ2-3,TRBV6-1,TRBD2,CASNLGGGDTDTQYF,TGTGCCAGCAATTTAGGCGGGGGGGATACAGATACGCAGTATTTT
-,14,TRBJ2-1,TRBV30,TRBD2,CAWQLAGGQNEQFF,TGTGCCTGGCAACTAGCGGGGGGGCAAAATGAGCAGTTCTTC
once,16,TRBJ2-1,TRBV4-3,TRBD2,CASSQELAGGQHEQFF,TGCGCCAGCAGCCAAGAACTAGCGGGGGGTCAACATGAGCAGTTCTTC
-,15,TRBJ1-4,TRBV6-1,-,CASSERQLEAGKLFF,TGTGCCAGCAGTGAGCGACAGTTGGAGGCGGGAAAACTGTTTTTT
-,15,TRBJ2-3,TRBV10-2,TRBD2,CASSGVAGGTDTQYF,TGCGCCAGCAGTGGGGTAGCGGGGGGCACAGATACGCAGTATTTT
-,15,TRBJ2-1,TRBV7-9,-,CASSTTGFSDNEQFF,TGTGCCAGCAGCACAACAGGGTTTTCGGACAATGAGCAGTTCTTC
-,18,TRBJ1-2,TRBV28,TRBD1,CASSSTGTGYRRGDGYTF,TGTGCCAGCAGTTCAACCGGGACAGGTTATAGACGTGGGGATGGCTACACCTTC
-,15,TRBJ2-1,TRBV11-1,-,CASSLPGESYNEQFF,TGTGCCAGCAGCTTACCAGGGGAGTCCTACAATGAGCAGTTCTTC
-,14,TRBJ2-7,TRBV6-1,TRBD2,CASGEGTSSYEQYF,TGTGCCAGCGGAGAGGGGACTAGCTCCTACGAGCAGTACTTC
few,11,TRBJ2-7,TRBV6-5,-,CASSLGYEQYF,TGTGCCAGCAGCCTGGGATACGAGCAGTACTTC
-,12,TRBJ1-1,TRBV9,-,CASSSSDTEAFF,TGTGCCAGCAGCTCCAGCGACACTGAAGCTTTCTTT
few,14,TRBJ2-1,TRBV25-1,-,CASSGLAGGNEQFF,TGTGCCAGCAGTGGACTAGCAGGGGGGAATGAGCAGTTCTTC
-,15,TRBJ2-1,TRBV6-4,TRBD2,CASSDGTSGENEQFF,TGTGCCAGCAGTGACGGGACTAGCGGGGAGAATGAGCAGTTCTTC
few,17,TRBJ2-3,TRBV6-4,TRBD2,CASSDSSGGGASDTQYF,TGTGCCAGCAGTGACTCATCGGGCGGGGGGGCGTCAGATACGCAGTATTTT
-,13,TRBJ2-7,TRBV6-4,TRBD2,CASSYSGAYEQYF,TGTGCCAGCAGTTACAGCGGGGCCTACGAGCAGTACTTC
-,16,TRBJ2-1,TRBV6-4,-,CASSDTSGTAGDEQFF,TGTGCCAGCAGTGACACCTCCGGCACGGCCGGGGATGAGCAGTTCTTC
-,15,TRBJ2-1,TRBV7-2,TRBD2,CASSLIFSGANEQFF,TGTGCCAGCAGCTTAATCTTTAGCGGGGCCAATGAGCAGTTCTTC
-,16,TRBJ2-3,TRBV10-3,TRBD1,CAISESPGQGADTQYF,TGTGCCATCAGTGAGTCACCGGGACAGGGGGCAGATACGCAGTATTTT
-,16,TRBJ1-1,TRBV16,-,CASSQSDPTMNTEAFF,TGTGCCAGCAGCCAATCGGATCCGACAATGAACACTGAAGCTTTCTTT
-,15,TRBJ2-3,TRBV6-1,TRBD2,CASSEEAGSTDTQYF,TGTGCCAGCAGTGAGGAAGCGGGAAGCACAGATACGCAGTATTTT
few,20,TRBJ1-5,TRBV21-1,-,CASSSTRTPETGGDNQPQHF,TGTGCCAGCAGCTCGACTCGGACCCCCGAGACAGGGGGGGACAATCAGCCCCAGCATTTT
large,15,TRBJ1-4,TRBV19,TRBD1,CASSLWTGDNEKLFF,TGTGCCAGTAGTCTATGGACAGGAGATAATGAAAAACTGTTTTTT
-,16,TRBJ2-1,TRBV4-3,TRBD2,CASSQDLGGAYNEQFF,TGCGCCAGCAGCCAAGATCTCGGGGGGGCCTACAATGAGCAGTTCTTC
few,14,TRBJ2-7,TRBV19,-,CASKMAGPYYEQYF,TGTGCCAGTAAAATGGCAGGACCTTACTACGAGCAGTACTTC
once,15,TRBJ2-3,TRBV30,TRBD2,CAWGDWSGGTDTQYF,TGTGCCTGGGGTGACTGGAGCGGGGGGACAGATACGCAGTATTTT
-,14,TRBJ2-7,TRBV6-5,TRBD1,CASSDPTGGREQYF,TGTGCCAGCAGTGACCCCACAGGGGGCCGCGAGCAGTACTTC
-,15,TRBJ1-5,TRBV19,TRBD1,CASSPTGGGGQPQHF,TGTGCCAGTAGTCCGACAGGGGGCGGAGGCCAGCCCCAGCATTTT
-,11,TRBJ2-3,TRBV29-1,-,CSVLGADTQYF,TGCAGCGTCCTAGGGGCAGATACGCAGTATTTT
once,17,TRBJ1-5,TRBV18,-,CASSSRLTDSKNQPQHF,TGTGCCAGCTCATCCCGCCTTACGGACAGCAAAAATCAGCCCCAGCATTTT
-,16,TRBJ1-2,TRBV29-1,-,CSVEDATGLRGYGYTF,TGCAGCGTTGAAGACGCGACCGGGCTCAGGGGCTATGGCTACACCTTC
-,14,TRBJ1-2,TRBV7-9,-,CASSLVQGNYGYTF,TGTGCCAGCAGCTTAGTTCAGGGTAACTATGGCTACACCTTC
-,16,TRBJ1-5,TRBV18,-,CASSQDSRALNQPQHF,TGTGCCAGCTCACAGGACAGCCGGGCCCTAAATCAGCCCCAGCATTTT
-,12,TRBJ1-2,TRBV19,-,CASLGQLYGYTF,TGTGCCAGCCTCGGACAGCTATATGGCTACACCTTC
-,15,TRBJ1-4,TRBV6-1,TRBD1,CASSEGGGESEKLFF,TGTGCCAGCAGTGAGGGAGGGGGCGAGAGTGAAAAACTGTTTTTT
-,17,TRBJ1-1,TRBV4-3,TRBD1,CASSQAYDRGIATEAFF,TGCGCCAGCAGCCAGGCCTACGACAGGGGAATTGCCACTGAAGCTTTCTTT
-,20,TRBJ2-1,TRBV5-5,TRBD2,CASSEKLGLAGMSSYNEQFF,TGTGCCAGCAGCGAGAAACTGGGACTAGCGGGGATGAGCTCCTACAATGAGCAGTTCTTC
-,14,TRBJ2-7,TRBV29-1,-,CSVAGDGSSYEQYF,TGCAGCGTCGCAGGGGACGGTAGCTCCTACGAGCAGTACTTC
-,15,TRBJ1-5,TRBV11-2,-,CASSYSSGVGQPQHF,TGTGCCAGCAGCTACTCCTCAGGGGTGGGTCAGCCCCAGCATTTT
-,16,TRBJ1-5,TRBV7-8,TRBD1,CASREVGGYSNQPQHF,TGTGCCAGCAGGGAGGTAGGGGGCTATAGCAATCAGCCCCAGCATTTT
-,16,TRBJ2-3,TRBV30,-,CAWNYPASILTDTQYF,TGTGCCTGGAATTACCCAGCTAGCATTCTCACAGATACGCAGTATTTT
-,13,TRBJ2-5,TRBV15,-,CATSGEVRETQYF,TGTGCCACCAGCGGAGAGGTCAGAGAGACCCAGTACTTC
-,15,TRBJ1-1,TRBV11-2,TRBD1,CASSAGGRGKTEAFF,TGTGCCAGCTCAGCCGGTGGCAGGGGGAAAACTGAAGCTTTCTTT
medium-sized,15,TRBJ1-5,TRBV5-6,TRBD1,CASSVLQGTGQPQHF,TGTGCCAGCAGCGTCTTACAGGGGACGGGGCAGCCCCAGCATTTT
-,12,TRBJ1-2,TRBV27,TRBD1,CASRGQDYGYTF,TGTGCCAGCAGAGGACAGGACTATGGCTACACCTTC
-,14,TRBJ1-5,TRBV27,-,CASSFRGEVQPQHF,TGTGCCAGCAGTTTCCGGGGTGAGGTTCAGCCCCAGCATTTT
few,15,TRBJ1-6,TRBV19,-,CASSIGGTYNSPLHF,TGTGCCAGTAGTATTGGTGGGACCTATAATTCACCCCTCCACTTT
-,14,TRBJ2-1,TRBV14,TRBD2,CASSRTSGTNEQFF,TGTGCCAGCAGCCGGACTAGCGGGACCAATGAGCAGTTCTTC